This is a list of T cell receptor beta chains from one sample in a study of vaccination effects on CD4 cells after COVID-19. No antigens are known for them. Measured with immunoSEQ multiplex PCR; TCRdb has only the in-frame clones, and not every one. The sample consists of some 30,000 clones, roughly 82% of them appearing once. The starting material was CD4+ T cells from PBMCs cultured with HCoV-NL63 spike peptides, obtained after COVID-19 vaccination. The origin of the receptors is a human donor who received a COVID-19 vaccine. Some clones in this sample may be carry-over from other donors' samples. CDR3s include the opening cysteine and the closing phenylalanine or tryptophan. The D gene is left open where the match is weak. Size is stated for part of the rows, as once, few or many counts, or as a class when the clone is expanded.

clone_size: NA
v_call: TRBV14
j_call: TRBJ2-5
d_call: TRBD2
cdr3_nt: TGTGCCAGCAGCCAAATCCGCCAGGGCGGGGGGACCCAGTACTTC
cdr3_aa: CASSQIRQGGGTQYF

clone_size: NA
v_call: TRBV5-5
j_call: TRBJ1-2
d_call: TRBD1
cdr3_nt: TGTGCCAGCAGCTTGGAGGCGTGGATCGACAGGGGAGCGCGTGGCTACACCTTC
cdr3_aa: CASSLEAWIDRGARGYTF

clone_size: NA
v_call: TRBV12-3/TRBV12-4
j_call: TRBJ1-1
d_call: NA
cdr3_nt: TGTGCCAGCAGTTTATACGCTGAAGCTTTCTTT
cdr3_aa: CASSLYAEAFF

clone_size: NA
v_call: TRBV2
j_call: TRBJ2-4
d_call: TRBD2
cdr3_nt: TGTGCCAGCAGTGACGGGAGGCCAGGCATTCAGTACTTC
cdr3_aa: CASSDGRPGIQYF

clone_size: NA
v_call: TRBV7-9
j_call: TRBJ1-4
d_call: TRBD1
cdr3_nt: TGTGCCAGCAGCCTTGAGGCGGGACAGTGGGAAAAACTGTTTTTT
cdr3_aa: CASSLEAGQWEKLFF

clone_size: NA
v_call: TRBV5-1
j_call: TRBJ2-6
d_call: TRBD2
cdr3_nt: TGCGCCAGCAGCTTACAAACTAGCGGGGACTTCTCTGGGGCCAACGTCCTGACTTTC
cdr3_aa: CASSLQTSGDFSGANVLTF

clone_size: NA
v_call: TRBV15
j_call: TRBJ1-3
d_call: NA
cdr3_nt: TGTGCCACCAGCAGAGATGGGGGTCCGCACTCTGGAAACACCATATATTTT
cdr3_aa: CATSRDGGPHSGNTIYF

clone_size: NA
v_call: TRBV7-3
j_call: TRBJ2-1
d_call: TRBD2
cdr3_nt: TGTGCCAGCAGCTTTAGCGGGGGGGTCGCCAATGAGCAGTTCTTC
cdr3_aa: CASSFSGGVANEQFF

clone_size: few
v_call: TRBV7-9
j_call: TRBJ1-1
d_call: TRBD1
cdr3_nt: TGTGCCAGCAGCCGGACCGGGACAGGGGGAAGAACTGAAGCTTTCTTT
cdr3_aa: CASSRTGTGGRTEAFF

clone_size: few
v_call: TRBV27
j_call: TRBJ1-5
d_call: NA
cdr3_nt: TGTGCCAGCAGTGGCGTACAGGGAAGCAATCAGCCCCAGCATTTT
cdr3_aa: CASSGVQGSNQPQHF

clone_size: NA
v_call: TRBV28
j_call: TRBJ1-2
d_call: NA
cdr3_nt: TGTGCCAGCACCGTAGGAGTCGGGGGCTACACCTTC
cdr3_aa: CASTVGVGGYTF

clone_size: NA
v_call: TRBV28
j_call: TRBJ1-4
d_call: NA
cdr3_nt: TGTGCCAGCAGTTATCAGGGTACTAATGAAAAACTGTTTTTT
cdr3_aa: CASSYQGTNEKLFF

clone_size: few
v_call: TRBV18
j_call: TRBJ1-2
d_call: TRBD1
cdr3_nt: TGTGCCAGCTCACCACTCGGACAGGGGGAGAGTGGCTACACCTTC
cdr3_aa: CASSPLGQGESGYTF

clone_size: NA
v_call: TRBV24-1
j_call: TRBJ1-2
d_call: NA
cdr3_nt: TGTGCCACCAGTGATGCCGACACCGGCTACACCTTC
cdr3_aa: CATSDADTGYTF

clone_size: NA
v_call: TRBV27
j_call: TRBJ1-1
d_call: NA
cdr3_nt: TGTGCCAGCAGAACAATGGGCAGCACTGAAGCTTTCTTT
cdr3_aa: CASRTMGSTEAFF

clone_size: NA
v_call: TRBV19
j_call: TRBJ1-2
d_call: NA
cdr3_nt: TGTGCCAGTAGTACGGGACGGTTAAACTATGGCTACACCTTC
cdr3_aa: CASSTGRLNYGYTF

clone_size: NA
v_call: TRBV19
j_call: TRBJ2-3
d_call: TRBD1
cdr3_nt: TGTGCCAGTAGTAAGGACAGGACAGATACGCAGTATTTT
cdr3_aa: CASSKDRTDTQYF

clone_size: NA
v_call: TRBV5-4
j_call: TRBJ2-1
d_call: NA
cdr3_nt: TGTGCCAGCAGCCCCAGGGGCGCAAACTTATTTAGCTCCTACAATGAGCAGTTCTTC
cdr3_aa: CASSPRGANLFSSYNEQFF

clone_size: few
v_call: TRBV6-5
j_call: TRBJ1-4
d_call: NA
cdr3_nt: TGTGCCAGCCGGGACGCAACTAATGAAAAACTGTTTTTT
cdr3_aa: CASRDATNEKLFF

clone_size: NA
v_call: TRBV30
j_call: TRBJ1-3
d_call: NA
cdr3_nt: TGTGCCTGGAGTGTGTCCCAGAGCTCTGGAAACACCATATATTTT
cdr3_aa: CAWSVSQSSGNTIYF

clone_size: few
v_call: TRBV5-1
j_call: TRBJ2-5
d_call: NA
cdr3_nt: TGCGCCAGCAGGTTGCCTGCGGGTCAGCAAGAGACCCAGTACTTC
cdr3_aa: CASRLPAGQQETQYF

clone_size: NA
v_call: TRBV6-4
j_call: TRBJ1-2
d_call: TRBD1
cdr3_nt: TGTGCCAGCAGTCCCGGGACAGGGGGCGCGGGTGGCTACACCTTC
cdr3_aa: CASSPGTGGAGGYTF

clone_size: NA
v_call: TRBV5-5
j_call: TRBJ2-3
d_call: NA
cdr3_nt: TGTGCCAGCAGCACGTGGGTGGATACGCAGTATTTT
cdr3_aa: CASSTWVDTQYF

clone_size: once
v_call: TRBV28
j_call: TRBJ1-1
d_call: NA
cdr3_nt: TGTGCCAGCAGTTTAGCAGGGTCAGGGACTGAAGCTTTCTTT
cdr3_aa: CASSLAGSGTEAFF

clone_size: NA
v_call: TRBV10-3
j_call: TRBJ1-5
d_call: TRBD1
cdr3_nt: TGTGCCATCAGTGAAGTATCCGGACAGGGCTATCAGCCCCAGCATTTT
cdr3_aa: CAISEVSGQGYQPQHF

clone_size: NA
v_call: TRBV19
j_call: TRBJ2-5
d_call: NA
cdr3_nt: TGTGCCAGTAGCAACGGGGGCGAGACCCAGTACTTC
cdr3_aa: CASSNGGETQYF

clone_size: NA
v_call: TRBV9
j_call: TRBJ2-6
d_call: NA
cdr3_nt: TGTGCCAGCAGCGTGCAAAGCTCTGGGGCCAACGTCCTGACTTTC
cdr3_aa: CASSVQSSGANVLTF

clone_size: NA
v_call: TRBV19
j_call: TRBJ1-1
d_call: TRBD1
cdr3_nt: TGTGCCAGTAGTATCGACAGGGAGAAAGCTTTCTTT
cdr3_aa: CASSIDREKAFF

clone_size: once
v_call: TRBV5-5
j_call: TRBJ1-5
d_call: NA
cdr3_nt: TGTGCCAGCAGCTTGTTCGTGGTTTCGACAAGTGATCAGCCCCAGCATTTT
cdr3_aa: CASSLFVVSTSDQPQHF

clone_size: NA
v_call: TRBV4-1
j_call: TRBJ2-6
d_call: TRBD1
cdr3_nt: TGCGCCAGCAGCGCCAGATCCATGACAGGGTTACTATCCTCTGGGGCCAACGTCCTGACTTTC
cdr3_aa: CASSARSMTGLLSSGANVLTF

clone_size: few
v_call: TRBV5-4
j_call: TRBJ2-3
d_call: TRBD1
cdr3_nt: TGTGCCAGCAGCCAATTCCTAACAGGGGCGACAGATACGCAGTATTTT
cdr3_aa: CASSQFLTGATDTQYF

clone_size: few
v_call: TRBV9
j_call: TRBJ1-4
d_call: NA
cdr3_nt: TGTGCCAGCAGCGTAGCTGGGGGGTTTGGGGAAAAACTGTTTTTT
cdr3_aa: CASSVAGGFGEKLFF

clone_size: NA
v_call: TRBV6-6
j_call: TRBJ2-5
d_call: TRBD2
cdr3_nt: TGTGCCAGCAGTTACGGGGGGGTCAGACAAGAGACCCAGTACTTC
cdr3_aa: CASSYGGVRQETQYF

clone_size: NA
v_call: TRBV7-9
j_call: TRBJ2-5
d_call: TRBD1
cdr3_nt: TGTGCCAGCAGCTTCACAGGGGGCTGGGAGACCCAGTACTTC
cdr3_aa: CASSFTGGWETQYF

clone_size: NA
v_call: TRBV27
j_call: TRBJ2-5
d_call: NA
cdr3_nt: TGTGCCAGCAGTTTGCGAGAGACCCAGTACTTC
cdr3_aa: CASSLRETQYF

clone_size: NA
v_call: TRBV10-3
j_call: TRBJ1-5
d_call: NA
cdr3_nt: TGTGCCATCGGCACAAACAATCAGCCCCAGCATTTT
cdr3_aa: CAIGTNNQPQHF

clone_size: NA
v_call: TRBV3-1/TRBV3-2
j_call: TRBJ1-3
d_call: NA
cdr3_nt: TGTGCCAGCAGCAGGACGCCTGACTCTGGAAACACCATATATTTT
cdr3_aa: CASSRTPDSGNTIYF

clone_size: NA
v_call: TRBV5-1
j_call: TRBJ1-1
d_call: NA
cdr3_nt: TGCGCCAGCAGCTTGTATGGGTTGAACACTGAAGCTTTCTTT
cdr3_aa: CASSLYGLNTEAFF

clone_size: NA
v_call: TRBV24-1
j_call: TRBJ2-1
d_call: NA
cdr3_nt: TGTGCCACCAGTGACCCTGGGACATTATCCTACAATGAGCAGTTCTTC
cdr3_aa: CATSDPGTLSYNEQFF

clone_size: NA
v_call: TRBV7-3
j_call: TRBJ2-3
d_call: NA
cdr3_nt: TGTGCCAGCAGCCCTGGGGTGCGGGGGCCCACAGATACGCAGTATTTT
cdr3_aa: CASSPGVRGPTDTQYF

clone_size: NA
v_call: TRBV5-6
j_call: TRBJ1-2
d_call: NA
cdr3_nt: TGTGCCAGCAGCTTGGGGGGTGGTAACTATGGCTACACCTTC
cdr3_aa: CASSLGGGNYGYTF

clone_size: NA
v_call: TRBV2
j_call: TRBJ1-1
d_call: NA
cdr3_nt: TGTGCCAGCAGTGAGGAGATGAACACTGAAGCTTTCTTT
cdr3_aa: CASSEEMNTEAFF

clone_size: NA
v_call: TRBV7-3
j_call: TRBJ1-1
d_call: NA
cdr3_nt: TGTGCCAGCAGCCTCCGCGCGGCGCAGGGCGTCGGTGAAGCTTTCTTT
cdr3_aa: CASSLRAAQGVGEAFF

clone_size: NA
v_call: TRBV14
j_call: TRBJ2-6
d_call: NA
cdr3_nt: TGTGCCAGCAGCCAAGGTAGCTACTCTGGGGCCAACGTCCTGACTTTC
cdr3_aa: CASSQGSYSGANVLTF

clone_size: few
v_call: TRBV4-1
j_call: TRBJ2-2
d_call: TRBD2
cdr3_nt: TGCGCCAGCAGCCAATCGGGACTAGCGGGGGTCACCGGGGAGCTGTTTTTT
cdr3_aa: CASSQSGLAGVTGELFF

clone_size: NA
v_call: TRBV2
j_call: TRBJ1-6
d_call: NA
cdr3_nt: TGTGCCAGCAGTGAAGCAGGTGTAAATAATTCACCCCTCCACTTT
cdr3_aa: CASSEAGVNNSPLHF

clone_size: NA
v_call: TRBV4-1
j_call: TRBJ2-1
d_call: TRBD2
cdr3_nt: TGCGCCAGCAGCACGCACCTAGCGGGGGGGCCGGGTGAGCAGTTCTTC
cdr3_aa: CASSTHLAGGPGEQFF

clone_size: NA
v_call: TRBV5-1
j_call: TRBJ2-5
d_call: NA
cdr3_nt: TGCGCCAGCAGCTCCCATGGCGACCAAGAGACCCAGTACTTC
cdr3_aa: CASSSHGDQETQYF

clone_size: few
v_call: TRBV5-6
j_call: TRBJ1-3
d_call: NA
cdr3_nt: TGTGCCAGCAGCTTCCTGGGCTCTGGAAACACCATATATTTT
cdr3_aa: CASSFLGSGNTIYF

clone_size: few
v_call: TRBV6-5
j_call: TRBJ1-1
d_call: NA
cdr3_nt: TGTGCCAGCAGATTACAGGGAAACACTGAAGCTTTCTTT
cdr3_aa: CASRLQGNTEAFF

clone_size: NA
v_call: TRBV5-1
j_call: TRBJ1-1
d_call: NA
cdr3_nt: TGCGCCAGCAGCGAAGGGGGGGTCCCGTACACTGAAGCTTTCTTT
cdr3_aa: CASSEGGVPYTEAFF

clone_size: NA
v_call: TRBV7-2
j_call: TRBJ2-1
d_call: NA
cdr3_nt: TGTGCCAGCAGCTTAGCGATTGTCAATGAGCAGTTCTTC
cdr3_aa: CASSLAIVNEQFF

clone_size: few
v_call: TRBV7-3
j_call: TRBJ1-2
d_call: TRBD1
cdr3_nt: TGTGCCAGCAGCCCTTGGACAGGGGGCTATGGCTACACCTTC
cdr3_aa: CASSPWTGGYGYTF

clone_size: NA
v_call: TRBV28
j_call: TRBJ1-4
d_call: NA
cdr3_nt: TGTGCCAGCAGTTTGGGGGGGGGTGGTAGTGAAAAACTGTTTTTT
cdr3_aa: CASSLGGGGSEKLFF

clone_size: NA
v_call: TRBV5-4
j_call: TRBJ1-1
d_call: NA
cdr3_nt: TGTGCCAGCAGCTTGTTGGGGGATGACACTGAAGCTTTCTTT
cdr3_aa: CASSLLGDDTEAFF

clone_size: NA
v_call: TRBV19
j_call: TRBJ2-2
d_call: TRBD2
cdr3_nt: TGTGCCAGTAGTATAGATCGGGAGGCCGGGGAGCTGTTTTTT
cdr3_aa: CASSIDREAGELFF

clone_size: NA
v_call: TRBV7-8
j_call: TRBJ2-7
d_call: TRBD2
cdr3_nt: TGTGCCAGCAGCTTGGGACTAGCGGACGAGCAGTACTTC
cdr3_aa: CASSLGLADEQYF

clone_size: NA
v_call: TRBV5-1
j_call: TRBJ1-1
d_call: NA
cdr3_nt: TGCGCCAGCAGCGGCGGTGGGGGGGGCACTGAAGCTTTCTTT
cdr3_aa: CASSGGGGGTEAFF

clone_size: NA
v_call: TRBV6-1
j_call: TRBJ2-2
d_call: TRBD2
cdr3_nt: TGTGCCAGCAGTGTCTTCAGCGGGGTTCAGACCGGGGAGCTGTTTTTT
cdr3_aa: CASSVFSGVQTGELFF